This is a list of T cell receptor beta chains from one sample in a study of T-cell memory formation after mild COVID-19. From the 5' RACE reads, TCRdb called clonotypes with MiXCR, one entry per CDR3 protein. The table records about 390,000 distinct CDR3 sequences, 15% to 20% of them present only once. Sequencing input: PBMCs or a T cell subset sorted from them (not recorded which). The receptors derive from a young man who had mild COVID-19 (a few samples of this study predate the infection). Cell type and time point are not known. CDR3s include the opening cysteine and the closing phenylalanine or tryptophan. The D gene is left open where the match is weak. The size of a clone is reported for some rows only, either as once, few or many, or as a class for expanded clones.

CASSLRPVSHLTGELFF	TGTGCCAGCAGCTTAAGGCCAGTCAGTCATTTAACCGGGGAGCTGTTTTTT	-	-	TRBV7-2	TRBJ2-2
CASTGLAGGSDTQYF	TGCGCCAGCACCGGACTAGCGGGGGGGTCAGATACGCAGTATTTT	-	TRBD2	TRBV5-1	TRBJ2-3
CASRGLSSGGTSYEQYF	TGTGCCAGCCGGGGCCTCTCTAGCGGGGGGACTTCCTACGAGCAGTACTTC	-	TRBD2	TRBV19	TRBJ2-7
CASSPVGGTDTQYF	TGCGCCAGCAGCCCCGTCGGGGGAACAGATACGCAGTATTTT	-	-	TRBV5-1	TRBJ2-3
CASSPIGQTNTEAFF	TGCGCCAGCAGCCCGATCGGACAGACGAACACTGAAGCTTTCTTT	-	-	TRBV4-1	TRBJ1-1
CSVAGYSNQPQHF	TGCAGCGTTGCAGGGTATAGCAATCAGCCCCAGCATTTT	-	-	TRBV29-1	TRBJ1-5
CSVQRNHGETQYF	TGCAGCGTCCAACGCAACCATGGGGAGACCCAGTACTTC	few	-	TRBV29-1	TRBJ2-5
CSARSQGETQYF	TGCAGTGCTAGAAGCCAAGGAGAGACCCAGTACTTC	few	-	TRBV20-1	TRBJ2-5
CASSRQGPSTDTQYF	TGCGCCAGCAGCCGCCAGGGGCCTAGCACAGATACGCAGTATTTT	few	-	TRBV5-1	TRBJ2-3
CASSYSGRGRSPLHF	TGTGCCAGCAGTTACTCCGGCAGGGGCCGTTCACCCCTCCACTTT	few	-	TRBV6-5	TRBJ1-6
CASRLRGGLTGELFF	TGTGCCAGCAGGTTGCGGGGGGGCCTCACCGGGGAGCTGTTTTTT	many	TRBD2	TRBV27	TRBJ2-2
CASSLGGRSANYGYTF	TGTGCCAGCAGCTTGGGAGGCAGGAGCGCTAACTATGGCTACACCTTC	-	-	TRBV5-6	TRBJ1-2
CASSWGLATDTQYF	TGTGCCAGCAGCTGGGGACTAGCAACAGATACGCAGTATTTT	few	TRBD2	TRBV7-2	TRBJ2-3
CASSRTARGGYTF	TGTGCCAGCAGCCGGACAGCCAGGGGGGGCTACACCTTC	-	TRBD1	TRBV5-6	TRBJ1-2
CASSRTVKTDTQYF	TGTGCCAGCAGTCGGACAGTAAAAACAGATACGCAGTATTTT	-	-	TRBV6-5	TRBJ2-3
CASSVEGFGYTEAFF	TGTGCCAGCAGCGTAGAGGGGTTCGGGTACACTGAAGCTTTCTTT	-	-	TRBV9	TRBJ1-1
CASTGTRSSYEQYF	TGTGCCAGCACCGGGACTAGGTCCTCCTACGAGCAGTACTTC	few	TRBD2	TRBV12-3/TRBV12-4	TRBJ2-7
CASSYSRISGANVLTF	TGTGCCAGCAGTTACTCGCGAATCTCTGGGGCCAACGTCCTGACTTTC	-	-	TRBV6-5	TRBJ2-6
CASSQVGGGDTQYF	TGTGCCAGCAGCCAAGTAGGTGGCGGAGATACGCAGTATTTT	few	-	TRBV4-2	TRBJ2-3
CASSLWSATEAFF	TGTGCCAGCAGTTTATGGTCGGCGACTGAAGCTTTCTTT	-	-	TRBV27	TRBJ1-1